The T cell receptor (beta chain) under discussion was sequenced for a study of shared clonotypes between healthy human individuals. Study-wide results and limits: A few donors had 4% to 6.5% of their naive CD4 clonotypes in common. Clonotypes not shared had lower generation probabilities than those common to all four donors.

In the study's own analysis: Without quality scores, immunoSEQ junctional reads could not be filtered like full-length reads. TCRdb's copy holds only in-frame clones and misses some; the assay was immunoSEQ multiplex PCR. That table is the source of V, J and clone size, and D and trimming were worked out from the DNA. The sample includes about 2.3 million clones, about nine tenths seen only once; the top ten take 0.3% to 0.45%. CDR1 and CDR2 from the germline V gene are SEHNR and FQNEAQ (reference sequence). The CDR3 extends over 14 amino acids. V was cut by 6 bases and J by 2 bases, with 13 bases left in between. Turning to this clone: Its target is not known. In the same sample, other DNA sequences code for this CDR3.

The sequencing input was naive CD4+ T cells from PBMCs. Sample subset: CD45RA+ positively selected. The TCR comes from a man younger than 30 in good health. Some clones in this sample may be carry-over from other donors' samples. The V and J genes are TRBV7-9 and TRBJ2-5, with D perhaps TRBD1 (5 bases). For the CDR3, the DNA is TGTGCCAGCAGTTACCGACAGCCTCAAGAGACCCAGTACTTC. Translated: CASSYRQPQETQYF.